A selection of T cell receptor beta chains follows, all from one sample in a study of blood T cells in healthy people across ages. Each CDR3 protein gets one entry after TCRdb re-called the 5' RACE reads with MiXCR. The sample includes about 640,000 distinct CDR3 sequences, around three fifths of them seen just once. Sequenced material: blood. The receptor source for this set is a man between 60 and 75 years old in good health. Both conserved end residues are part of each CDR3. A D gene is named only where the DNA matches it firmly.

J gene: TRBJ2-5; V gene: TRBV27; D gene: .; CDR3 protein: CASSLIPGSSETQYF
J gene: TRBJ1-6; V gene: TRBV3-1; D gene: .; CDR3 protein: CASSQPHPRSPLHF
J gene: TRBJ2-5; V gene: TRBV3-1; D gene: .; CDR3 protein: CASSQIVEETQYF
J gene: TRBJ2-7; V gene: TRBV14; D gene: .; CDR3 protein: CASSQDVFTGFPYEQYF
J gene: TRBJ2-1; V gene: TRBV3-1; D gene: .; CDR3 protein: CASSQNRALEQFF
J gene: TRBJ2-3; V gene: TRBV10-2; D gene: TRBD2; CDR3 protein: CASKLAGGLNTDTQYF
J gene: TRBJ1-1; V gene: TRBV7-9; D gene: .; CDR3 protein: CASSSIQHEAFF
J gene: TRBJ2-7; V gene: TRBV5-1; D gene: .; CDR3 protein: CAGSSDPGLSYEQYF
J gene: TRBJ2-1; V gene: TRBV13; D gene: TRBD2; CDR3 protein: CASSLGLAGGLTNEQFF
J gene: TRBJ1-2; V gene: TRBV5-1; D gene: TRBD1; CDR3 protein: CASSLASGQANYGYTF
J gene: TRBJ2-7; V gene: TRBV20-1; D gene: TRBD1; CDR3 protein: CSAREGTARYEQYF
J gene: TRBJ2-3; V gene: TRBV6-1; D gene: TRBD1; CDR3 protein: CASSISHRDRKYITDTQYF
J gene: TRBJ2-5; V gene: TRBV29-1; D gene: TRBD2; CDR3 protein: CSVVFAAGGQETQYF
J gene: TRBJ2-5; V gene: TRBV2; D gene: .; CDR3 protein: CASKTGPQQETQYF
J gene: TRBJ1-2; V gene: TRBV6-6; D gene: .; CDR3 protein: CASSYSPGSMDGYTF
J gene: TRBJ2-1; V gene: TRBV2; D gene: .; CDR3 protein: CASRADNEQFF
J gene: TRBJ2-3; V gene: TRBV7-2; D gene: .; CDR3 protein: CASSYQGGDTQYF
J gene: TRBJ2-1; V gene: TRBV9; D gene: .; CDR3 protein: CASSTHNEQFF
J gene: TRBJ1-2; V gene: TRBV2; D gene: .; CDR3 protein: CASTLGAAINYGYTF
J gene: TRBJ2-1; V gene: TRBV14; D gene: .; CDR3 protein: CASSQDRVNEQFF
J gene: TRBJ2-7; V gene: TRBV18; D gene: TRBD1; CDR3 protein: CASSAGTGVYEQYF
J gene: TRBJ2-1; V gene: TRBV5-1; D gene: .; CDR3 protein: CASSLDGRWDEQFF
J gene: TRBJ1-2; V gene: TRBV20-1; D gene: .; CDR3 protein: CSAAPDRIYGYTF
J gene: TRBJ2-1; V gene: TRBV4-1; D gene: TRBD1; CDR3 protein: CASSQVTGQGWNNEQFF
J gene: TRBJ1-2; V gene: TRBV28; D gene: .; CDR3 protein: CASSTPTGNYGYTF
J gene: TRBJ2-3; V gene: TRBV4-3; D gene: .; CDR3 protein: CASSQDRDSFTDTQYF
J gene: TRBJ2-5; V gene: TRBV3-1; D gene: TRBD2; CDR3 protein: CASSRETSGPQETQYF
J gene: TRBJ1-6; V gene: TRBV29-1; D gene: .; CDR3 protein: CSASSSYNSPLHF
J gene: TRBJ2-5; V gene: TRBV10-3; D gene: .; CDR3 protein: CAISPTDMGQETQYF
J gene: TRBJ1-6; V gene: TRBV3-1; D gene: .; CDR3 protein: CASSQEGGGASPLHF
J gene: TRBJ2-1; V gene: TRBV6-2/TRBV6-3; D gene: .; CDR3 protein: CASTTGQGIGEQFF
J gene: TRBJ1-2; V gene: TRBV9; D gene: .; CDR3 protein: CASNSGQIPYYGYTF
J gene: .; V gene: TRBV7-2; D gene: TRBD1; CDR3 protein: CASSLTHRDRVWSYEQYF
J gene: TRBJ2-5; V gene: TRBV6-5; D gene: TRBD1; CDR3 protein: CASSYDRAGTQYF
J gene: TRBJ2-3; V gene: TRBV5-1; D gene: TRBD1; CDR3 protein: CASSHLTGELDTQYF
J gene: TRBJ1-2; V gene: TRBV3-1; D gene: .; CDR3 protein: CASSQGDVGNGYTF
J gene: TRBJ1-6; V gene: TRBV12-3/TRBV12-4; D gene: .; CDR3 protein: CASSAGRPNSPLHF
J gene: .; V gene: TRBV7-2; D gene: TRBD1; CDR3 protein: CASSATGGSENIQYF
J gene: TRBJ1-5; V gene: TRBV12-3/TRBV12-4; D gene: .; CDR3 protein: CASTYRAGNQPQHF
J gene: .; V gene: TRBV5-1; D gene: TRBD1; CDR3 protein: CASGITGGGGETQYF